Described below is a single TCR beta chain sequence and its context. Its antigen is not known. The data derive from a study of Graves' ophthalmopathy and Graves' hyperthyroidism. Broader study findings: At about 69% sensitivity and approximately 72% specificity, the model predicted progression of the ophthalmopathy. Cross-validated, the 13-signature model showed 87.88%/81.08% sensitivity/specificity, and 80%/75% in the test set.

Amplified material comprised TCR beta CDR3 regions derived from RNA transcripts. An opening RT-PCR round employed HTBI primers and preceded a second-round multiplex PCR. TCRdb recomputed calls from the multiplex PCR reads with MiXCR, one row per CDR3 protein. The data hold about 170,000 distinct CDR3 sequences, with more than 30% observed a single time. Other autoimmune disease, uncontrolled infection, pregnancy and lactation led to exclusion. From fresh peripheral blood, about 10 ml in volume, the PBMCs were obtained. The V end was cut by 5 bases, the J end by 5 bases, with 10 bases between. The CDR3 contains 14 residues.

This receptor was obtained from a woman between 40 and 50 years old with Graves' ophthalmopathy. The source material was peripheral blood. The genes are TRBV12-3 or TRBV12-4 and TRBJ1-6, with D possibly TRBD1 on 6 matching bases. CDR3 residues: CASSTTGDNSPLHF. For the CDR3, the DNA is TGTGCCAGCAGTACGACAGGCGATAATTCACCCCTCCACTTT.